This TCR beta chain was identified during a study of control samples from healthy donors and cancer patients. Method: immunoSEQ multiplex PCR; TCRdb's copy keeps in-frame clones and lacks some. The sample lists fewer than 60,000 clones; 70% to 90% were seen once. The CDR3 length is 12 residues. Trimming removed 8 bases at V and 4 bases at J, with 11 bases between. In germline, CDR1 is ENHRY, CDR2 SYGVKD. The genes are TRBV10-3 and TRBJ2-5; D may be TRBD1 or TRBD2 (5 bases each). This receptor was obtained from a woman aged 60-75 years with lung cancer. The sample consisted of PBMCs. CDR3 DNA sequence: TGTGCCATCGGGACGCCGGGAGAGACCCAGTACTTC. Its protein is CAIGTPGETQYF.